This passage covers 28 T cell receptor beta chains from one sample sequenced in a study of neurological immune-mediated disorders. TCRdb reanalysed the 5' RACE reads using MiXCR and keeps one entry per CDR3 protein. In the table there are just over 30,000 distinct CDR3 sequences, approximately 5.3% of which are singletons. Material: CD4+ T cells from blood. Source of these receptors: a woman in her forties or fifties in good health.

This clonotype was seen at least ten times. The chain carries TRBV7-9 and TRBJ1-2; no firm D call. V lost 4 bases, J lost 3 bases, and 12 bases lay in between. The germline CDR1 and CDR2 sequences are SEHNR and FQNEAQ (reference sequence). This CDR3 is 14 amino acids long. CDR3 nucleotides: TGTGCCAGCAGCTCCTCCGGGGAGTACTATGGCTACACCTTC. This gives the protein CASSSSGEYYGYTF.

This clonotype was recorded at least ten times. The rearrangement joins TRBV27 to TRBJ1-5; D gene unclear. The length of the CDR3 is 15 residues. The V and J ends lost 6 bases and 7 bases respectively, with 19 bases between them. Germline CDR1 is MNHEY and CDR2 is SMNVEV (reference sequence). CDR3 region: CASRSRAERSQPQHF. In DNA form, the CDR3 reads TGTGCCAGCAGATCCCGGGCCGAGAGGTCCCAGCCCCAGCATTTT.

This clonotype was picked up many times. The chain uses TRBV2 and TRBJ2-2; D call uncertain. The CDR3 contains 17 residues. Trimming removed 0 bases from V and 0 bases from J, with 11 bases in between. Per germline, CDR1 SNHLY and CDR2 FYNNEI. The CDR3 DNA sequence: TGTGCCAGCAGTGAAGCCAACCCTTTTGCGAACACCGGGGAGCTGTTTTTT. Translated: CASSEANPFANTGELFF. Looking up the rest from reference TRBV2 and TRBJ2-2 gives the full variable domain: EPEVTQTPSHQVTQMGQEVILRCVPISNHLYFYWYRQILGQKVEFLVSFYNNEISEKSEIFDDQFSVERPDGSNFTLKIRSTKLEDSAMYFCASSEANPFANTGELFFGEGSRLTVL.

This clonotype was seen ten or more times. The genes are TRBV5-1 and TRBJ2-3, with D possibly matching TRBD2 (6 bases). Trimming cost V 4 bases and J 2 bases, with 11 bases left between them. This CDR3 is built from 14 residues. Germline V gene lookup returns CDR1 SGHRS and CDR2 YFSETQ. CDR3 nucleotides: TGCGCCAGCAGCATGGGGACTGTCACAGATACGCAGTATTTT. Translation gives CASSMGTVTDTQYF. The full variable domain, rest sourced from reference TRBV5-1 and TRBJ2-3, is KAGVTQTPRYLIKTRGQQVTLSCSPISGHRSVSWYQQTPGQGLQFLFEYFSETQRNKGNFPGRFSGRQFSNSRSEMNVSTLELGDSALYLCASSMGTVTDTQYFGPGTRLTVL.

Many counts were recorded for this clonotype. The V call is TRBV5-1, the J call TRBJ2-6; TRBD1 matches at 9 bases. Germline V gene sequence: CDR1 SGHRS, CDR2 YFSETQ. J was trimmed by 3 bases and V by 3 bases; bases with no gene match: 7. The CDR3 has 17 amino acids. CDR3 in DNA: TGCGCCAGCAGCTCGGACAGGGGTCTGGGTGGGGCCAACGTCCTGACTTTC. Translated, it gives CASSSDRGLGGANVLTF. Using reference TRBV5-1 and TRBJ2-6 for the parts outside the CDR3, the full variable domain is KAGVTQTPRYLIKTRGQQVTLSCSPISGHRSVSWYQQTPGQGLQFLFEYFSETQRNKGNFPGRFSGRQFSNSRSEMNVSTLELGDSALYLCASSSDRGLGGANVLTFGAGSRLTVL.

In this sample, this clonotype turned up many times. V gene TRBV28 combines with J gene TRBJ2-3; 11 nucleotides align to TRBD2. The CDR3 has 17 residues. The V and J ends lost 5 bases and 0 bases, in that order; junction bases with no gene match: 7. Germline V lookup: CDR1 MDHEN, CDR2 SYDVKM. The CDR3 DNA reads TGTGCCAGCAGTGTTAGCGGGAGGGCCTCTAGCACAGATACGCAGTATTTT. It codes for CASSVSGRASSTDTQYF. Using reference TRBV28 and TRBJ2-3 for the parts outside the CDR3, the full variable domain is DVKVTQSSRYLVKRTGEKVFLECVQDMDHENMFWYRQDPGLGLRLIYFSYDVKMKEKGDIPEGYSVSREKKERFSLILESASTNQTSMYLCASSVSGRASSTDTQYFGPGTRLTVL.

This clonotype was counted many times. The rearrangement joins TRBV5-1 to TRBJ1-2; D gene unclear. Germline loops: CDR1 SGHRS, CDR2 YFSETQ. This CDR3 spans 13 amino acids. V shed 0 bases and J shed 6 bases, with 9 bases lying between them. The CDR3 region is CASSLAGRDGYTF. CDR3 nucleotide sequence: TGCGCCAGCAGCTTGGCCGGGCGCGATGGCTACACCTTC.

This clonotype was observed many times. The gene calls are TRBV6-2 or TRBV6-3 and TRBJ2-5; 9 nucleotides align to TRBD2. Germline loops: CDR1 MNHEY, CDR2 SVGEGT. The CDR3 sequence is 15 residues long. The junction had 5 bases not matched to a gene; V was cut back by 2 bases and J by 4 bases. The CDR3 reads CASSYRREGRETQYF. CDR3 nucleotides: TGTGCCAGCAGTTACCGGCGGGAGGGCCGAGAGACCCAGTACTTC.

There are many counts of this clonotype. The J gene is TRBJ2-5, the V gene TRBV5-1; 9 bases are a match to TRBD2. Germline V gene sequence: CDR1 SGHRS, CDR2 YFSETQ. Trimming took 2 bases from V and 2 from J; bases not matched to a gene: 7. The CDR3 is 16 amino acids. The CDR3 sequence is CASSFSGGPLQETQYF. As DNA, the CDR3 is TGCGCCAGCAGCTTTAGCGGGGGTCCCCTTCAAGAGACCCAGTACTTC.

At least ten counts were recorded for this clonotype. The chain joins TRBV7-2 to TRBJ2-5; D is uncertain. Trimming cost V 2 bases and J 2 bases, with 9 bases left between them. Germline assignment: CDR1 SGHTA and CDR2 FQGNSA. This CDR3 has 14 residues. This CDR3 reads CASSLRRQQETQYF. The CDR3 region has the DNA TGTGCCAGCAGCTTAAGGCGGCAACAAGAGACCCAGTACTTC.

This clonotype was counted ten times or more. This sequence joins TRBV6-2 or TRBV6-3 and TRBJ2-3; D remains unclear. This CDR3 is built from 14 residues. Per germline, CDR1 MNHEY and CDR2 SVGEGT. V lost 4 bases and J lost 0, with 8 bases in between. The CDR3 nucleotides are TGTGCCAGCAGTTGGAGAACTAGCACAGATACGCAGTATTTT. This sequence encodes CASSWRTSTDTQYF.

This clonotype was observed many times. The CDR3 reads CASSQDGGRGKAFF. The CDR3 region has the DNA TGTGCCAGCAGCCAAGACGGTGGGCGTGGGAAAGCTTTCTTT. The V gene is TRBV3-1, the J gene TRBJ1-1; no clear D gene. The CDR3 is made up of 14 amino acids. V lost 0 bases and J 9 bases, leaving 14 bases between the germline ends. Per germline, CDR1 LGHDT and CDR2 YNNKEL (reference sequence). Filled out from reference TRBV3-1 and TRBJ1-1, the complete variable domain reads DTAVSQTPKYLVTQMGNDKSIKCEQNLGHDTMYWYKQDSKKFLKIMFSYNNKELIINETVPNRFSPKSPDKAHLNLHINSLELGDSAVYFCASSQDGGRGKAFFGQGTRLTVV.

In this sample, this clonotype turned up many times. The chain has TRBV7-2 and TRBJ2-3, with 9 bases identical to TRBD1. Germline V lookup: CDR1 SGHTA, CDR2 FQGNSA. The CDR3 covers 17 residues. The trim removed 1 base at V and 2 bases at J, leaving 7 bases unmatched. For the CDR3, the DNA is TGTGCCAGCAGCTTAGAGGGACAGGGCCTTATCACAGATACGCAGTATTTT. Amino acids: CASSLEGQGLITDTQYF. The full variable domain, its missing parts supplied by reference TRBV7-2 and TRBJ2-3, is GAGVSQSPSNKVTEKGKDVELRCDPISGHTALYWYRQSLGQGLEFLIYFQGNSAPDKSGLPSDRFSAERTGGSVSTLTIQRTQQEDSAVYLCASSLEGQGLITDTQYFGPGTRLTVL.

CDR3 bases: TGCAGTACTACAGTTGGCGTCCTGAACACTGAAGCTTTCTTT. Residues: CSTTVGVLNTEAFF. The chain carries TRBV20-1 and TRBJ1-1; D not resolved. V gave up 8 bases and J gave up 0 bases, with 16 bases separating them. CDR1 and CDR2 (germline): DFQATT, SNEGSKA (reference sequence). The CDR3 covers 14 residues.

This clonotype was counted at least ten times. J is TRBJ2-7 and V is TRBV28; D possibly uses TRBD1 or TRBD2 (6 bases each). Germline CDR1 MDHEN, CDR2 SYDVKM. Trimming left V 2 bases short and J 8 bases short, with 16 bases between. CDR3 length: 14 residues. CDR3 region: CASSLPIPGAKQYF. The CDR3 DNA is TGTGCCAGCAGTTTACCTATCCCGGGGGCTAAGCAGTACTTC.

This clonotype occurred many times. V and J are TRBV12-3 or TRBV12-4 and TRBJ1-6; tentative D call: TRBD1 (5 bases). The CDR3 runs to 15 residues. The V end was cut by 0 bases, the J end by 6 bases, with 9 bases between. The CDR3 DNA is TGTGCCAGCAGTTTAGCGGGGGAGGGTAATTCACCCCTCCACTTT. Amino acids: CASSLAGEGNSPLHF.

This clonotype was counted many times. The chain carries TRBV12-3 or TRBV12-4 and TRBJ1-5, with D possibly matching TRBD1 (6 bases). The V and J ends lost 3 bases and 6 bases respectively, with 24 bases between them. The CDR3 extends over 18 amino acids. The CDR3 reads CASSFIRGGGGQGQPQHF. CDR3 nucleotides: TGTGCCAGCAGTTTTATAAGAGGGGGAGGAGGTCAAGGTCAGCCCCAGCATTTT.

The CDR3 region is CSARDYRQGHLPEQFF. In DNA form, the CDR3 reads TGCAGTGCTAGAGATTATCGGCAGGGTCATCTTCCTGAGCAGTTCTTC. The chain employs TRBV20-1 and TRBJ2-1; TRBD1 might be the D (5 bases). Germline V gives CDR1 DFQATT, CDR2 SNEGSKA (reference sequence). This CDR3 region has 16 residues. Trimming left V 0 bases short and J 9 bases short, with 21 bases between.

At least ten counts were recorded for this clonotype. The rearrangement uses TRBV3-1 and TRBJ1-6, with a weak D call TRBD1 (5 bases). Germline loops: CDR1 LGHDT, CDR2 YNNKEL (reference sequence). The CDR3 runs to 12 residues. Trimming pared 7 bases from V and 8 bases from J, leaving 9 bases between. DNA for the CDR3: TGTGCCAGCACGGAGGGGTATTCACCCCTCCACTTT. Its translation: CASTEGYSPLHF. Full variable domain (outside the CDR3, taken from reference TRBV3-1 and TRBJ1-6): DTAVSQTPKYLVTQMGNDKSIKCEQNLGHDTMYWYKQDSKKFLKIMFSYNNKELIINETVPNRFSPKSPDKAHLNLHINSLELGDSAVYFCASTEGYSPLHFGNGTRLTVT.

This clonotype has a count of ten or more. The rearrangement joins TRBV28 to TRBJ1-3, with TRBD1 as a possible D gene (6 bases). The V end lost 3 bases, the J end lost 3 bases, and 12 bases lay between the germline ends. The CDR3 extends over 15 amino acids. CDR1 and CDR2 (germline): MDHEN, SYDVKM. The CDR3: CASSFWGQNGNTIYF. In DNA, the CDR3 is TGTGCCAGCAGTTTTTGGGGGCAGAATGGAAACACCATATATTTT. The variable domain in full, completed from reference TRBV28 and TRBJ1-3, reads DVKVTQSSRYLVKRTGEKVFLECVQDMDHENMFWYRQDPGLGLRLIYFSYDVKMKEKGDIPEGYSVSREKKERFSLILESASTNQTSMYLCASSFWGQNGNTIYFGEGSWLTVV.

This clonotype has ten or more counts. The chain links TRBV6-5 to TRBJ1-1; a possible D gene is TRBD1 (5 bases). Germline V gene lookup returns CDR1 MNHEY and CDR2 SVGAGI. There are 15 residues in the CDR3. The V end was cut by 2 bases, the J end by 4 bases, with 14 bases between. The CDR3 bases are TGTGCCAGCAGTTACGTGGGGGTTCAAGGCACTGAAGCTTTCTTT. Residues: CASSYVGVQGTEAFF.

This clonotype has at least ten counts. This chain joins TRBV29-1 and TRBJ1-1; 7 bases align to TRBD1. Germline-derived CDR1 and CDR2 are SQVTM and ANQGSEA. The CDR3 loop spans 12 amino acids. V lost 6 bases, J lost 4 bases, and 5 bases stayed unmatched. CDR3 DNA: TGCAGCGTGCTAACAGGGGCCACTGAAGCTTTCTTT. Protein sequence: CSVLTGATEAFF. Combining the CDR3 with reference TRBV29-1 and TRBJ1-1 gives the whole variable domain SAVISQKPSRDICQRGTSLTIQCQVDSQVTMMFWYRQQPGQSLTLIATANQGSEATYESGFVIDKFPISRPNLTFSTLTVSNMSPEDSSIYLCSVLTGATEAFFGQGTRLTVV.

This clonotype was counted many times. CDR3 DNA sequence: TGCAGTGCTAGTACCTTCGGGACACCCCGGTTCAGCATCTATGGCTACACCTTC. Amino acids: CSASTFGTPRFSIYGYTF. V is TRBV20-1 and J is TRBJ1-2, with D possibly being TRBD1 (6 bases). Germline assignment: CDR1 DFQATT and CDR2 SNEGSKA (reference sequence). Trimming removed 3 bases at V and 4 bases at J, with 27 bases between. The CDR3 runs 18 residues.

This clonotype appeared many times. The gene calls are TRBV12-5 and TRBJ2-5; TRBD1 matches at 10 bases. This CDR3 has 16 residues. After removal of 7 bases from V and 4 bases from J, the junction contained 12 bases not matched to a gene. Germline V CDR1 and CDR2: LGHNT, FRNRAP. CDR3 sequence reads: CASAKAPGTGVETQYF. The CDR3, as DNA: TGTGCTAGTGCCAAGGCACCCGGGACAGGGGTAGAGACCCAGTACTTC.

This clonotype was seen many times. The chain is built from TRBV18 and TRBJ2-1; D might be TRBD1 (6 bases). V gave up 3 bases and J gave up 5 bases, with 8 bases separating them. There are 13 residues in the CDR3. Germline V lookup: CDR1 KGHSH, CDR2 LQKENI. The CDR3 DNA reads as TGTGCCAGCTCACCGGACAGAGACAATGAGCAGTTCTTC. Translation gives CASSPDRDNEQFF.

This clonotype was counted at least ten times. V usage is TRBV28 and J usage is TRBJ1-1; 8 positions agree with TRBD1. Germline V gene lookup returns CDR1 MDHEN and CDR2 SYDVKM. This CDR3 spans 14 amino acids. V lost 5 bases and J lost 9; bases outside the gene matches: 11. CDR3 DNA: TGTGCCAGCAGTGGACCCCCGGGACAGGACAAAGCTTTCTTT. As protein: CASSGPPGQDKAFF.

This clonotype was seen at least ten times. CDR3 amino acids: CASSLEHGTGVKAFF. The DNA of the CDR3 is TGTGCCAGCAGCTTGGAACATGGGACAGGGGTGAAGGCTTTCTTT. The V call is TRBV5-6, the J call TRBJ1-1, with 10 bases identical to TRBD1. This CDR3 is built from 15 residues. From germline, CDR1 is SGHDT and CDR2 YYEEEE. With 0 bases clipped from V and 11 bases from J, the junction kept 10 bases outside the gene matches.

The table lists this clonotype with many counts. V usage is TRBV10-2 and J usage is TRBJ1-5; 9 bases match TRBD1. Looked up from germline, CDR1 is WSHSY and CDR2 is SAAADI. V was clipped by 6 bases and J by 5 bases; unmatched bases: 8. CDR3 length: 15 amino acids. The CDR3 region is CASSSGTGYDQPQHF. CDR3 bases: TGCGCCAGCAGCTCCGGGACAGGGTACGATCAGCCCCAGCATTTT.